This T cell receptor beta chain was observed in a study of Ad26.COV2.S vaccination and SARS-CoV-2 variants. Overall study findings and caveats: Breadth and depth estimates from TCRs may understate total T cell responses.

Sample treatment: over 15 received Ad26.COV2.S at low or high dose, single or two shots; about 5 received placebo; per-sample allocation not given. Specimens were obtained on day 63 following the first vaccine or placebo injection. In the case of this clone: What it binds is not known.

The length of the CDR3 is 15 residues. Germline values: CDR1 MNHEY, CDR2 SVGAGI. V lost 6 bases and J lost 5, with 16 bases in between. Measured with immunoSEQ multiplex PCR; TCRdb has only the in-frame clones, and not every one. The sample shows about 680,000 clones, roughly 90% of them seen only once. The TCR originated in a person between 18 and 65 years old who received the Ad26.COV2.S COVID-19 vaccine or a placebo. This specimen consisted of peripheral blood, obtained in a trial of Ad26.COV2.S vaccine versus placebo. The J gene is TRBJ1-4, the V gene TRBV6-5; D uncertain. CDR3 coding DNA: TGTGCCAGCAGACTACGGCCGGCCGGGAATGAAAAACTGTTTTTT. Amino acids: CASRLRPAGNEKLFF.